The 18 T cell receptor beta chains below all came from one sample that was sequenced in a study of blood T cell repertoires in COVID-19. Sequencing was performed with immunoSEQ multiplex PCR; in TCRdb, only in-frame clones are kept and a portion is missing. The sample has about 190,000 clones, around 90% seen once. Sequencing was done on a sample of peripheral blood. The receptors come from a human donor in a cohort sampled during active COVID-19.

This chain connects TRBV19 to TRBJ1-4; 10 bases are shared with TRBD1. Looked up from germline, CDR1 is LNHDA and CDR2 is SQIVND (reference sequence). V lost 6 bases, J lost 7 bases, and 5 bases stayed unmatched. The CDR3 is made up of 14 amino acids. The CDR3 DNA is TGTGCCAGTAGATCGACAGGGGGCGGTGAAAAACTGTTTTTT. Its translation is CASRSTGGGEKLFF.

This clone was counted once. The chain is built from TRBV18 and TRBJ2-3; 8 bases are a match to TRBD2. Germline V gives CDR1 KGHSH, CDR2 LQKENI. Trimming removed 0 bases from V and 2 bases from J; junction bases left unmatched: 4. The CDR3 runs to 16 residues. This chain's CDR3 is CASSPPTSAYTDTQYF. Written as DNA, the CDR3 is TGTGCCAGCTCACCACCGACTAGCGCTTACACAGATACGCAGTATTTT.

The rearrangement joins TRBV6-1 to TRBJ2-3, with D unclear. V lost 3 bases to trimming and J lost 5 bases, with 12 bases between them. The germline V gene has CDR1 MNHNS and CDR2 SASEGT. The CDR3 totals 14 residues. The CDR3 region is CASSDVGGKDTQYF. The CDR3 DNA reads as TGTGCCAGCAGTGATGTAGGCGGCAAAGATACGCAGTATTTT.

The V gene is TRBV6-2 or TRBV6-3, the J gene TRBJ2-7; 9 nucleotides line up with TRBD1. CDR1 and CDR2 (germline): MNHEY, SVGEGT. V shed 2 bases, J shed 2 bases, and the junction held 4 bases outside the gene matches. The length of the CDR3 is 15 residues. The chain's CDR3 is CASSYGTGLTYEQYF. For the CDR3, the DNA is TGTGCCAGCAGTTACGGGACAGGGCTAACCTACGAGCAGTACTTC.

The chain links TRBV6-2 or TRBV6-3 to TRBJ2-1; 13 bases agree with TRBD2. From germline, CDR1 is MNHEY and CDR2 SVGEGT. This CDR3 has 17 amino acids. The V gene end was trimmed by 5 bases and the J gene end by 1 base; junction bases not matched to a gene: 5. This chain's CDR3 is CASSGLAGVGSYNEQFF. The CDR3 nucleotides are TGTGCCAGCAGTGGACTAGCGGGGGTTGGGTCCTACAATGAGCAGTTCTTC.

The chain links TRBV3-1 (or the pseudogene TRBV3-2) to TRBJ2-7, with a possible D match to TRBD2 (5 bases). Germline CDR1 and CDR2: LGHDT and YNNKEL (reference sequence). This CDR3 is 12 amino acids long. The ends were cut back, 1 base at V and 4 bases at J, with 5 bases in the middle. The CDR3 sequence: CASSQGGYEQYF. In DNA form, the CDR3 reads TGTGCCAGCAGCCAAGGAGGGTACGAGCAGTACTTC.

The chain carries TRBV5-5 and TRBJ1-1, with 7 bases fitting TRBD1. This CDR3 is built from 14 residues. Germline V lookup: CDR1 SGHKS, CDR2 YYEKEE (reference sequence). J lost 4 bases, V lost 4 bases, and 7 bases had no gene match. CDR3 sequence: CASSPRGVGTEAFF. CDR3 DNA: TGTGCCAGCAGCCCCAGGGGGGTAGGCACTGAAGCTTTCTTT.

CDR3: CASRDIRQNTEAFF. The CDR3 DNA sequence: TGTGCCAGCAGGGATATTAGACAGAACACTGAAGCTTTCTTT. This rearrangement joins TRBV6-5 to TRBJ1-1, with D unclear. CDR1 is MNHEY, CDR2 SVGAGI, per germline. The CDR3 contains 14 residues. The V end was cut by 6 bases, the J end by 1 base, with 12 bases between.

The chain uses TRBV27 and TRBJ2-1; 10 nucleotides agree with TRBD1. CDR1 is MNHEY, CDR2 SMNVEV, per germline (reference sequence). The CDR3 contains 15 residues. Trimming removed 6 bases from V and 5 bases from J; junction bases left unmatched: 7. DNA for the CDR3: TGTGCCAGCAGCTTGGGACAGGGGCGCGACAATGAGCAGTTCTTC. Translated, it gives CASSLGQGRDNEQFF.

The J gene is TRBJ1-1, the V gene TRBV29-1, with TRBD1 identical over 12 bases. CDR3 length: 14 amino acids. V shed 7 bases, J shed 3 bases, and the junction held 6 bases outside the gene matches. Germline loops: CDR1 SQVTM, CDR2 ANQGSEA. CDR3 region: CSAGTGGGYTEAFF. DNA for the CDR3: TGCAGCGCCGGGACAGGGGGCGGGTACACTGAAGCTTTCTTT.

The rearrangement links TRBV2 to TRBJ2-1, with D possibly TRBD2 on 5 matching bases. V was cut by 3 bases and J by 13 bases, with 10 bases left in between. This CDR3 is built from 11 residues. Germline V gene data show CDR1 as SNHLY and CDR2 as FYNNEI. CDR3 residues: CASSEEVVQFF. CDR3 in DNA: TGTGCCAGCAGTGAGGAGGTCGTTCAGTTCTTC.

This clone was seen once. The rearrangement links TRBV6-2 or TRBV6-3 to TRBJ1-5; TRBD1 aligns across 7 bases. Germline trimming cut 2 bases from V and 4 bases from J; bases unmatched to any gene: 14. Germline CDR1 and CDR2: MNHEY and SVGEGT. CDR3 length: 18 residues. CDR3: CASSYPGTAKGPNQPQHF. CDR3 coding DNA: TGTGCCAGCAGTTACCCCGGGACAGCAAAAGGGCCTAATCAGCCCCAGCATTTT.

This chain uses TRBV5-1 with TRBJ2-7; maybe TRBD2 (6 bases). The V and J ends lost 4 bases and 0 bases respectively, with 11 bases between them. CDR3 size: 14 residues. Germline CDR1 reads SGHRS; CDR2 reads YFSETQ. CDR3 sequence reads: CASSPGGSSYEQYF. The CDR3 nucleotides are TGCGCCAGCAGCCCCGGAGGGAGCTCCTACGAGCAGTACTTC.

This chain joins TRBV28 and TRBJ2-3; the D gene is possibly TRBD2 (6 bases). The CDR3 length is 16 residues. Germline V gene data show CDR1 as MDHEN and CDR2 as SYDVKM. V dropped 6 bases and J dropped 1 base, with 17 bases sitting between them. The CDR3 coding sequence is TGTGCCAGCAGGCCCATTAGCGGAAGCCGCACAGATACGCAGTATTTT. It translates to CASRPISGSRTDTQYF.

The chain couples TRBV13 to TRBJ1-3; unclear D gene. This CDR3 has 15 amino acids. With 0 bases removed from V and 2 bases from J, the gap between germline ends came to 8 bases. Germline V gene data show CDR1 as PRHDT and CDR2 as FYEKMQ (reference sequence). The CDR3 loop is CASSLGLSTGNTIYF. In DNA, the CDR3 is TGTGCCAGCAGCTTAGGATTGAGTACTGGAAACACCATATATTTT.

This clone came up a few times. The genes are TRBV10-2 and TRBJ2-1; TRBD2 matches 9 bases. V lost 4 bases to trimming and J lost 1 base; unmatched junction nucleotides: 8. This CDR3 is 17 amino acids long. CDR1 and CDR2 (germline): WSHSY, SAAADI. For the CDR3, the DNA is TGCGCCAGCAGTGTTTCCGCGGGGGGGTTTTCCTACAATGAGCAGTTCTTC. It is translated as CASSVSAGGFSYNEQFF.

This chain joins TRBV29-1 and TRBJ2-4, with D uncertain. V lost 0 bases and J 1 base, leaving 10 bases between the germline ends. From germline, CDR1 is SQVTM and CDR2 ANQGSEA. The CDR3 has 15 amino acids. CDR3 residues: CSVEEQLAAKNIQYF. The DNA of the CDR3 is TGCAGCGTTGAAGAGCAGTTGGCCGCCAAAAACATTCAGTACTTC.

This chain joins TRBV5-4 and TRBJ1-3; 8 bases agree with TRBD1. The germline V gene has CDR1 SGHNT and CDR2 YYREEE (reference sequence). J was trimmed by 0 bases and V by 6 bases; bases with no gene match: 5. The CDR3 contains 15 residues. The CDR3 loop reads CASTVTGGSGNTIYF. CDR3 coding DNA: TGTGCCAGCACTGTAACAGGGGGCTCTGGAAACACCATATATTTT.